Following are 10 T cell receptor beta chains from one sample sequenced in a study of blood T cell repertoires in COVID-19. The data were produced by immunoSEQ multiplex PCR, yet TCRdb's version contains in-frame clones alone and is incomplete. The data show 250,000 to 350,000 clones, about four fifths seen once. The sequenced sample was peripheral blood. The source of these receptors is a human donor with COVID-19, enrolled during active disease. The donor label of this sample is uncertain.

This sequence joins TRBV6-2 or TRBV6-3 and TRBJ1-2, with 8 bases fitting TRBD1. CDR1 is MNHEY, CDR2 SVGEGT, per germline. The V and J ends lost 6 bases and 7 bases, in that order; junction bases with no gene match: 13. This CDR3 has 15 amino acids. Written as DNA, the CDR3 is TGTGCCAGCAGCCAAGGACAGGGCTATTTTCGTGGCTACACCTTC. As protein: CASSQGQGYFRGYTF.

This chain connects TRBV7-2 to TRBJ2-1; the match to TRBD1 covers 8 bases. Trimming removed 1 base from V and 1 base from J; junction bases left unmatched: 3. This CDR3 is built from 16 residues. Germline CDR1 reads SGHTA; CDR2 reads FQGNSA. The CDR3 DNA follows: TGTGCCAGCAGCTTAGTTACAGGGGGATCCTACAATGAGCAGTTCTTC. Its protein is CASSLVTGGSYNEQFF. The whole variable domain, remainder taken from reference TRBV7-2 and TRBJ2-1, is GAGVSQSPSNKVTEKGKDVELRCDPISGHTALYWYRQSLGQGLEFLIYFQGNSAPDKSGLPSDRFSAERTGGSVSTLTIQRTQQEDSAVYLCASSLVTGGSYNEQFFGPGTRLTVL.

The chain has TRBV7-2 and TRBJ2-7, with TRBD1 matching over 7 bases. V was clipped by 1 base and J by 3 bases; unmatched bases: 9. Per the germline V gene, CDR1 is SGHTA and CDR2 is FQGNSA. CDR3 size: 16 residues. The CDR3 here is CASSLGSGTELYEQYF. CDR3 nucleotides: TGTGCCAGCAGCTTAGGGTCCGGGACAGAACTCTACGAGCAGTACTTC.

The chain recombines TRBV7-9 with TRBJ1-1, with D perhaps matching TRBD1 (6 bases). Trimming cost V 8 bases and J 4 bases, with 17 bases left between them. CDR3 size: 14 residues. CDR1 is SEHNR and CDR2 is FQNEAQ in the germline V gene (reference sequence). The CDR3 DNA sequence: TGTGCCAGCGGGCCTTTAGGGGGAAGCACTGAAGCTTTCTTT. It yields the protein CASGPLGGSTEAFF.

The table lists this clone with a few counts. The V and J genes are TRBV6-5 and TRBJ2-7, with D unresolved. Germline V gives CDR1 MNHEY, CDR2 SVGAGI. Trimming pared 7 bases from V and 0 bases from J, leaving 10 bases between. The CDR3 loop spans 13 amino acids. The CDR3 nucleotides read TGTGCCAGCAAATCCCGTAGCTCCTACGAGCAGTACTTC. This encodes CASKSRSSYEQYF.

The rearrangement links TRBV18 to TRBJ2-3; weak D call: TRBD1 (5 bases). V lost 8 bases, J lost 4 bases, and 10 bases lay in between. The CDR3 is made up of 12 amino acids. CDR1 and CDR2 (germline): KGHSH, LQKENI. The CDR3 here is CASALGADTQYF. The CDR3 DNA follows: TGTGCCAGCGCCCTAGGGGCAGATACGCAGTATTTT.

The genes are TRBV18 and TRBJ2-7; 14 positions match TRBD2. CDR3 length: 15 residues. V lost 4 bases, J lost 7 bases, and 6 bases stayed unmatched. In germline, CDR1 is KGHSH, CDR2 LQKENI. The CDR3 coding sequence is TGTGCCAGCTCACGACTAGCGGGAGGGCCGGGTGAGCAGTACTTC. Protein: CASSRLAGGPGEQYF.

This chain connects TRBV3-1 (or the pseudogene TRBV3-2) to TRBJ2-7, with no clear D. V lost 0 bases to trimming and J lost 6 bases, with 9 bases between them. The CDR3 is 13 residues long. Germline CDR1 is LGHDT and CDR2 is YNNKEL (reference sequence). CDR3 protein: CASSQELTSEQYF. In DNA form, the CDR3 reads TGTGCCAGCAGCCAAGAGCTCACGAGCGAGCAGTACTTC.

There are a few counts of this clone. This sequence joins TRBV3-1 (or the pseudogene TRBV3-2) and TRBJ1-5; maybe TRBD1 (6 bases). This CDR3 spans 15 amino acids. Germline lookup yields CDR1 LGHDT and CDR2 YNNKEL (reference sequence). V lost 1 base and J lost 7, with 14 bases in between. CDR3 DNA: TGTGCCAGCAGCCAAGGTAGCAGGGGCGAGCAGCCCCAGCATTTT. This gives the protein CASSQGSRGEQPQHF.

CDR3 residues: CASSSRGRDSGYTF. The CDR3 bases are TGCGCCAGCAGCAGCAGGGGGCGGGACTCTGGCTACACCTTC. The chain couples TRBV5-1 to TRBJ1-2; TRBD1 aligns across 8 bases. This CDR3 contains 14 residues. Germline V gives CDR1 SGHRS, CDR2 YFSETQ. V gave up 4 bases and J gave up 7 bases; unmatched junction bases: 9.